This T cell receptor beta chain was identified during a study of cytomegalovirus exposure and HLA in healthy donors. Study conclusions and caveats: It was likely that a cluster of highly shared sequence variants was a sequencing artifact.

As concerns this clone: The antigen is unknown.

The PCR ran on 60 Vbeta and 13 Jbeta primers. TCRdb's table, derived via immunoSEQ multiplex PCR, lists solely in-frame clones and lacks some. The sample consists of tens of thousands of clones, about 72% of them appearing once. This clonotype was sampled from a young man in good health and CMV-seronegative. Sequencing used PBMCs.

CDR3 region: CASSLGGTANTGELFF. The CDR3 DNA reads as TGCGCCAGCAGCTTGGGCGGGACAGCGAACACCGGGGAGCTGTTTTTT. The genes are TRBV5-1 and TRBJ2-2, with D possibly TRBD1 on 7 matching bases. Germline CDR1 and CDR2: SGHRS and YFSETQ. The CDR3 loop spans 16 amino acids. Between the trimmed V and J ends, which lost 0 bases and 0 bases, there was a span of 9 bases.